The source of this TCR beta chain is a study of blood T cell repertoires in COVID-19. Study-wide background: Some COVID-19 samples were acute and others convalescent; all came from the United States, Italy and Spain. The cDNA or gDNA used as material had been derived from T cells, B-cell-depleted T cells, or PBMCs.

Authors' methods: Researchers report that nucleated cell counts were estimated from reference gene primer amplification. Assay used: immunoSEQ multiplex PCR; TCRdb lists only in-frame clones, some missing. That table is the source of V, J and clone size, and D and trimming were worked out from the DNA. The sample consists of just under 90,000 clones, approximately 79% of them appearing once. The CDR3 is 13 amino acids. Trimming stripped 4 bases from V and 4 bases from J, with 9 bases between. This TCR came from an elderly woman with acute or convalescent COVID-19. This chain joins TRBV5-7 and TRBJ2-1; D perhaps matches TRBD1 (6 bases). TRBV5-7 is an open reading frame, and its role is uncertain. The sample consisted of peripheral blood. In DNA form, the CDR3 reads TGTGCCAGCAGCGCCGGACAGTACAATGAGCAGTTCTTC. This encodes CASSAGQYNEQFF.